Below, 12 T cell receptor beta chains from the same sample are listed, as sequenced in a study of T-cell reconstitution after alpha-beta-depleted transplantation in children. The library targeted TCRbeta and was prepared with unique molecular identifiers. From the PCR reads, TCRdb called clonotypes with MiXCR, one entry per CDR3 protein. Among around 440,000 distinct CDR3 sequences listed, about 10% were seen once. Sample: PBMCs, taken before TCRalphabeta/CD19-depleted stem cell transplant. The receptors originated from a child under 10 years old with inherited bone marrow failure, due to receive a stem cell transplant.

This clonotype occurred many times. The chain combines TRBV9 with TRBJ2-3, with D unresolved. V was pared by 0 bases and J by 2 bases, with 7 bases between. Germline V gene sequence: CDR1 SGDLS, CDR2 YYNGEE. The CDR3 loop spans 14 amino acids. The CDR3 protein is CASSVGSYTDTQYF. The CDR3 coding sequence is TGTGCCAGCAGCGTAGGGTCCTACACAGATACGCAGTATTTT.

Many counts were recorded for this clonotype. The J gene is TRBJ2-1, the V gene TRBV27; 12 nucleotides line up with TRBD2. The germline CDR1 and CDR2 sequences are MNHEY and SMNVEV (reference sequence). The V segment lost 2 bases and the J segment 6 bases; nucleotides outside the gene matches: 8. The CDR3 runs 17 residues. The CDR3 coding sequence is TGTGCCAGCAGTTTAGCGGGACTAGCGGGCCCCTTCAATGAGCAGTTCTTC. Its translation is CASSLAGLAGPFNEQFF.

This clonotype has ten or more counts. The rearrangement joins TRBV7-2 to TRBJ2-7, with 9 bases matching TRBD1. The germline V gene encodes CDR1 SGHTA and CDR2 FQGNSA. V lost 6 bases to trimming and J lost 1 base; unmatched junction nucleotides: 4. The CDR3 has 14 amino acids. The CDR3 here is CASSLGTGSYEQYF. CDR3 DNA sequence: TGTGCCAGCAGTCTTGGGACAGGGTCCTACGAGCAGTACTTC.

Only one count was recorded for this clonotype. The V call is TRBV28, the J call TRBJ1-2; D not certain. This CDR3 has 12 amino acids. The V end was cut by 5 bases, the J end by 5 bases, with 9 bases between. Germline-derived CDR1 and CDR2 are MDHEN and SYDVKM. The chain's CDR3 is CASSALRYGYTF. The CDR3 nucleotides read TGTGCCAGCAGTGCCTTGAGGTATGGCTACACCTTC.

This clonotype showed up just a few times. The chain couples TRBV10-3 to TRBJ2-1; 11 nucleotides line up with TRBD2. V shed 8 bases, J shed 4 bases, and the junction held 4 bases outside the gene matches. This CDR3 region has 14 residues. The V gene's germline CDR1 is ENHRY and CDR2 SYGVKD. CDR3 nucleotide sequence: TGTGCCATCGGGGTAGCGGGGGGGTACAATGAGCAGTTCTTC. It translates to CAIGVAGGYNEQFF.

This clonotype came up many times. V usage is TRBV4-3 and J usage is TRBJ2-7, with 11 bases that match TRBD2. The germline CDR1 and CDR2 sequences are LGHNA and YSLEER. The CDR3 has 16 residues. J was trimmed by 4 bases and V by 1 base; bases with no gene match: 6. The CDR3 bases are TGCGCCAGCAGCCAAGCGCCTAGCGGGGGGTTATACGAGCAGTACTTC. Its protein product is CASSQAPSGGLYEQYF.

This clonotype was counted many times. This sequence joins TRBV10-3 and TRBJ2-5; D might be TRBD2 (6 bases). Germline loops: CDR1 ENHRY, CDR2 SYGVKD. Trimming removed 5 bases at V and 0 bases at J, with 7 bases between. The CDR3 totals 13 residues. CDR3 loop: CAISRGNQETQYF. The CDR3 DNA reads TGTGCCATCAGTCGGGGGAACCAAGAGACCCAGTACTTC.

This clonotype was counted at least ten times. The chain has TRBV20-1 and TRBJ2-1; TRBD2 matches 10 bases. Germline values: CDR1 DFQATT, CDR2 SNEGSKA (reference sequence). The CDR3 consists of 16 residues. V lost 3 bases to trimming and J lost 8 bases; unmatched junction nucleotides: 13. The DNA of the CDR3 is TGCAGTGCTAGGCCCCCTAGCGGGAGTATCTATCATGAGCAGTTCTTC. It specifies CSARPPSGSIYHEQFF.

This clonotype occurred many times. The chain couples TRBV6-5 to TRBJ2-1; possibly TRBD1 for D (6 bases). V lost 0 bases and J 2 bases, leaving 11 bases between the germline ends. The CDR3 sequence is 16 residues long. Germline CDR1 is MNHEY and CDR2 is SVGAGI. DNA for the CDR3: TGTGCCAGCAGTTACTCGAAAGGGGGTACCTACAATGAGCAGTTCTTC. This codes for CASSYSKGGTYNEQFF.

The chain recombines TRBV13 with TRBJ2-1; tentative D call: TRBD1 (5 bases). V lost 6 bases to trimming and J lost 5 bases, with 20 bases between them. The germline V gene has CDR1 PRHDT and CDR2 FYEKMQ (reference sequence). The CDR3 loop spans 16 amino acids. The CDR3 protein is CASSHYGLGAHNEQFF. The CDR3, as DNA: TGTGCCAGCAGTCATTACGGTCTTGGGGCACACAATGAGCAGTTCTTC.

In its sample, this clonotype was seen many times. The chain joins TRBV28 to TRBJ2-1; 8 bases fit TRBD2. The CDR3 totals 14 residues. Germline V gene lookup returns CDR1 MDHEN and CDR2 SYDVKM. The V gene end was trimmed by 5 bases and the J gene end by 8 bases; junction bases not matched to a gene: 8. In DNA, the CDR3 is TGTGCCAGCAGTCGACTAGCGCGTTTCTATGAGCAGTTCTTC. Its translation: CASSRLARFYEQFF.

V usage is TRBV19 and J usage is TRBJ2-7; TRBD2 matches 8 bases. The CDR3 extends over 17 amino acids. V shed 5 bases, J shed 5 bases, and the junction held 17 bases outside the gene matches. The germline gives CDR1 LNHDA, CDR2 SQIVND (reference sequence). CDR3 DNA sequence: TGTGCCAGTAGTGTCACTCGTCTCGCGGGAGGATCTCACGAGCAGTACTTC. This codes for CASSVTRLAGGSHEQYF.